The source of this T cell receptor (beta chain) is a study of memory CD4+ T cells and cytomegalovirus serostatus. About the study: Healthy Belgian adult donors included nine or ten CMV-positive and about two dozen CMV-negative people. Study results and caveats: Repertoires predicted CMV serostatus with median bootstrapped AUC of 0.95.

This CDR3 has 14 amino acids. The germline V gene has CDR1 SGHKS and CDR2 YYEKEE (reference sequence). Trimming pared 0 bases from V and 6 bases from J, leaving 7 bases between. This clone has more than one count but fewer than ten. The antigen is undetermined. The sort gate was single viable CD3+CD4+CD8-CD45RO+ cells for memory CD4+ T cells. Original methodology: After removing out-of-frame reads, around 2,000,000 distinct TCRbeta sequences remained. Sequenced by immunoSEQ multiplex PCR; TCRdb stores in-frame clones only, minus some. V and J calls and clone size are as listed in that table; D and trimming were resolved from the DNA. The data contain 52,000 or so clones, over 65% of them singletons.

The J gene is TRBJ2-6, the V gene TRBV5-5; D may correspond to TRBD1 or TRBD2 (5 bases each). This receptor was identified in an adult in good health and CMV-seronegative. The sample comprised memory CD4+ T cells from blood. CDR3 region: CASSLGGAANVLTF. The CDR3 DNA is TGTGCCAGCAGCTTGGGAGGGGCGGCCAACGTCCTGACTTTC.